A single sample is the source of the 28 T cell receptor beta chains below, sequenced in a study of blood T cell repertoires in COVID-19 (TCRdb year 2020). Libraries were prepared through the immunoSEQ multiplex PCR assay. TCRdb retrieved this table from immuneACCESS and kept in-frame rearrangements only. Not all clones are present; in checked studies, unresolved V genes account for under half, and no reason is known for the remainder. Here the sample has some 350,000 clones; 88% occur a single time. Together, the top ten hold approximately 7.4% of the sample. Sequenced material: peripheral blood. The source is a woman aged 70-85 years with COVID-19, enrolled during active disease.

This clone was seen a single time. The V and J genes are TRBV2 and TRBJ2-4; maybe TRBD1 (6 bases). CDR1 is SNHLY and CDR2 is FYNNEI in the germline V gene. The CDR3 totals 16 residues. Trimming left V 2 bases short and J 2 bases short, with 13 bases between. CDR3 in amino acids: CASSEQVGQTKNIQYF. CDR3 bases: TGTGCCAGCAGTGAACAGGTTGGACAGACCAAAAACATTCAGTACTTC.

The J gene is TRBJ2-7, the V gene TRBV24-1; D might be TRBD1 (6 bases). There are 15 residues in the CDR3. From germline, CDR1 is KGHDR and CDR2 SFDVKD. The V gene lost 7 bases and the J gene lost 7 bases, with 22 bases spanning the gap. The CDR3 is CATRLGTTPRGEQYF. For the CDR3, the DNA is TGTGCCACCAGACTCGGGACAACGCCGAGGGGAGAGCAGTACTTC.

The J gene is TRBJ2-2, the V gene TRBV6-5, with 10 bases matching TRBD1. V shed 8 bases, J shed 7 bases, and the junction held 7 bases outside the gene matches. The V gene's germline CDR1 is MNHEY and CDR2 SVGAGI. This CDR3 spans 14 amino acids. CDR3 DNA: TGTGCCAGCTCCGACAGGGGGCAAAGCGGGGAGCTGTTTTTT. Residues: CASSDRGQSGELFF.

V and J are TRBV6-5 and TRBJ2-3, with TRBD2 matching 9 bases. Looked up from germline, CDR1 is MNHEY and CDR2 is SVGAGI. The CDR3 spans 15 residues. J was trimmed by 3 bases and V by 6 bases; bases with no gene match: 7. CDR3 loop: CASRRISGGTDTQYF. In DNA form, the CDR3 reads TGTGCCAGCAGGAGAATTAGCGGGGGTACAGATACGCAGTATTTT.

This chain's CDR3 is CASTRLGGGNSPLHF. The CDR3 bases are TGTGCCAGCACTCGACTTGGGGGAGGGAATTCACCCCTCCACTTT. The V call is TRBV2, the J call TRBJ1-6, with a possible D match to TRBD1 (5 bases). The CDR3 covers 15 residues. From germline, CDR1 is SNHLY and CDR2 FYNNEI. V shed 7 bases and J shed 7 bases, with 17 bases lying between them.

J is TRBJ1-5 and V is TRBV19; D remains ambiguous. Germline-derived CDR1 and CDR2 are LNHDA and SQIVND (reference sequence). This CDR3 comprises 16 residues. V lost 5 bases and J lost 2, with 16 bases in between. The CDR3 nucleotides are TGTGCCAGTAGTCGCGAGCCGGGGAGTGGCAATCAGCCCCAGCATTTT. Residues: CASSREPGSGNQPQHF.

The genes are TRBV12-3 or TRBV12-4 and TRBJ2-7; no clear D gene. Deletions cut 5 bases from V and 2 bases from J, with 7 bases between. The CDR3 has 12 residues. The CDR3 is CASSVNTYEQYF. The CDR3 nucleotides are TGTGCCAGCAGTGTTAATACCTACGAGCAGTACTTC.

The rearrangement uses TRBV18 and TRBJ1-2, with D perhaps TRBD1 (5 bases). Germline V lookup: CDR1 KGHSH, CDR2 LQKENI. V was clipped by 6 bases and J by 1 base, with 12 bases between them. The CDR3 extends over 14 amino acids. The CDR3 protein is CASSTSRGNYGYTF. The CDR3 DNA reads TGTGCCAGCTCTACCAGTAGGGGTAACTATGGCTACACCTTC. Combining the CDR3 with reference TRBV18 and TRBJ1-2 gives the whole variable domain NAGVMQNPRHLVRRRGQEARLRCSPMKGHSHVYWYRQLPEEGLKFMVYLQKENIIDESGMPKERFSAEFPKEGPSILRIQQVVRGDSAAYFCASSTSRGNYGYTFGSGTRLTVV.

This clone was seen only once. V gene TRBV19 combines with J gene TRBJ1-6; tentatively, D is TRBD1 (6 bases). Germline lookup yields CDR1 LNHDA and CDR2 SQIVND (reference sequence). The CDR3 runs to 15 residues. Deletions cut 6 bases from V and 3 bases from J, with 12 bases between. The CDR3 nucleotides are TGTGCCAGTAGCCTTCAGGGGTTCTATAATTCACCCCTCCACTTT. Translated, it gives CASSLQGFYNSPLHF.

This clone was seen a few times. The rearrangement uses TRBV5-1 and TRBJ2-1, with 9 positions matching TRBD1. CDR3 length: 15 amino acids. The J segment lost 7 bases and the V segment lost 4 bases, leaving 9 bases of the junction unmatched. Germline CDR1 and CDR2: SGHRS and YFSETQ. CDR3 in amino acids: CASSPGPGTGNEQFF. CDR3 DNA sequence: TGCGCCAGCAGCCCAGGTCCCGGGACAGGGAATGAGCAGTTCTTC. Full variable domain (missing parts from reference TRBV5-1 and TRBJ2-1): KAGVTQTPRYLIKTRGQQVTLSCSPISGHRSVSWYQQTPGQGLQFLFEYFSETQRNKGNFPGRFSGRQFSNSRSEMNVSTLELGDSALYLCASSPGPGTGNEQFFGPGTRLTVL.

The chain has TRBV29-1 and TRBJ1-2; D might be TRBD1 (5 bases). The CDR3 covers 13 residues. The V gene lost 3 bases and the J gene lost 8 bases, with 16 bases spanning the gap. The V gene's germline CDR1 is SQVTM and CDR2 ANQGSEA. The CDR3 DNA reads TGCAGCGTTGACGCTTTCGGGGGTTGGGGCTACACCTTC. It encodes CSVDAFGGWGYTF.

The chain couples TRBV4-3 to TRBJ2-5, with 7 bases fitting TRBD2. The ends lost 3 bases at V and 5 bases at J; junction bases unmatched: 9. This CDR3 spans 15 amino acids. Germline CDR1 LGHNA, CDR2 YSLEER. The CDR3 protein is CASSQGTDGGETQYF. The CDR3 DNA is TGCGCCAGCAGCCAGGGGACCGACGGGGGGGAGACCCAGTACTTC.

The chain has TRBV6-5 and TRBJ1-1; TRBD1 is a possible D gene (6 bases). Germline CDR1 is MNHEY and CDR2 is SVGAGI. This CDR3 has 15 amino acids. Trimming removed 2 bases at V and 4 bases at J, with 14 bases between. The CDR3 spells CASSYTQGGSTEAFF. Here the CDR3 DNA reads TGTGCCAGCAGTTACACACAGGGCGGTAGCACTGAAGCTTTCTTT.

The chain carries TRBV9 and TRBJ1-4; D is perhaps TRBD1 (6 bases). Germline values: CDR1 SGDLS, CDR2 YYNGEE. This CDR3 comprises 14 residues. V lost 3 bases and J lost 7, with 13 bases in between. The CDR3 protein is CASSAAQGLEKLFF. The DNA of the CDR3 is TGTGCCAGCAGCGCCGCCCAGGGGCTTGAAAAACTGTTTTTT.

V and J are TRBV3-1 (or the pseudogene TRBV3-2) and TRBJ2-7; the match to TRBD2 covers 9 bases. Trimming took 4 bases from V and 6 from J; bases not matched to a gene: 4. This CDR3 is 13 amino acids long. Per germline, CDR1 LGHDT and CDR2 YNNKEL (reference sequence). CDR3: CASSPTSGAEQYF. The CDR3 nucleotides are TGTGCCAGCAGCCCGACTAGCGGAGCCGAGCAGTACTTC.

The chain links TRBV19 to TRBJ2-1, with 7 bases matching TRBD1. Germline assignment: CDR1 LNHDA and CDR2 SQIVND (reference sequence). The V and J ends lost 6 bases and 7 bases, in that order; junction bases with no gene match: 9. The CDR3 consists of 14 residues. CDR3 in amino acids: CASRGKGARNEQFF. Here the CDR3 DNA reads TGTGCCAGTAGGGGGAAGGGGGCGCGGAATGAGCAGTTCTTC.

The genes are TRBV7-2 and TRBJ2-5, with D possibly being TRBD1 (5 bases). The CDR3 is made up of 13 amino acids. V gave up 6 bases and J gave up 3 bases, with 11 bases separating them. Germline-derived CDR1 and CDR2 are SGHTA and FQGNSA. CDR3 DNA sequence: TGTGCCAGCAGTCCCAGGGCCGAAGAGACCCAGTACTTC. Its protein is CASSPRAEETQYF.

The J gene is TRBJ2-5, the V gene TRBV6-2 or TRBV6-3; TRBD2 is a possible D gene (5 bases). The CDR3 spans 15 residues. Per germline, CDR1 MNHEY and CDR2 SVGEGT. The V end was cut by 4 bases, the J end by 1 base, with 13 bases between. This CDR3 reads CASSSPRGLQETQYF. The CDR3 bases are TGTGCCAGCAGTTCACCACGGGGTCTCCAAGAGACCCAGTACTTC.

This chain links TRBV6-5 with TRBJ2-3, with 8 bases fitting TRBD2. V shed 0 bases and J 2 bases; nucleotides not matched to a gene: 4. The CDR3 totals 16 residues. Germline V CDR1 and CDR2: MNHEY, SVGAGI. As DNA, the CDR3 is TGTGCCAGCAGTTACTCGGCGGGGGGAAACACAGATACGCAGTATTTT. It encodes CASSYSAGGNTDTQYF.

Remarks on this clone: The sample carries other DNA sequences with the same CDR3. The chain combines TRBV5-1 with TRBJ1-1, with 8 bases that match TRBD1. Trimming at V came to 3 bases and at J to 1 base, leaving 2 bases not matched to a gene. CDR1 and CDR2 (germline): SGHRS, YFSETQ. CDR3 size: 14 residues. CDR3 DNA sequence: TGCGCCAGCAGCTCACAGGGGGGGAACACTGAAGCTTTCTTT. Protein: CASSSQGGNTEAFF.

The rearrangement links TRBV10-3 to TRBJ1-1; 8 bases match TRBD1. The length of the CDR3 is 15 residues. From germline, CDR1 is ENHRY and CDR2 SYGVKD. Germline trimming cut 0 bases from V and 3 bases from J; bases unmatched to any gene: 3. The CDR3 DNA follows: TGTGCCATCAGTGAGTCGGGCAGGGGGCACACTGAAGCTTTCTTT. This codes for CAISESGRGHTEAFF.

This chain joins TRBV4-1 and TRBJ1-1, with D perhaps matching TRBD1 (6 bases). Germline V gene data show CDR1 as MGHRA and CDR2 as YSYEKL. The CDR3 contains 15 residues. Trimming took off 1 base at V and 0 bases at J, with 9 bases between the two ends. The CDR3 is CASSQVAGVNTEAFF. CDR3 DNA: TGCGCCAGCAGCCAAGTTGCAGGGGTGAACACTGAAGCTTTCTTT.

The chain is built from TRBV24-1 and TRBJ1-2; weak D call: TRBD1 (5 bases). Germline-derived CDR1 and CDR2 are KGHDR and SFDVKD. CDR3 length: 13 residues. V shed 0 bases and J shed 8 bases, with 9 bases lying between them. As DNA, the CDR3 is TGTGCCACCAGTGATTTGTGGGCAGGGGGCTACACCTTC. It specifies CATSDLWAGGYTF.

The chain combines TRBV4-3 with TRBJ2-2; 8 positions match TRBD2. The germline V gene has CDR1 LGHNA and CDR2 YSLEER. V gave up 3 bases and J gave up 9 bases; unmatched junction bases: 12. The CDR3 sequence is 16 residues long. CDR3 loop: CASSHSSLRGVRELFF. The CDR3 DNA sequence: TGCGCCAGCAGCCACTCTTCTCTGCGGGGGGTCCGGGAGCTGTTTTTT.

A few counts support this clone. This chain connects TRBV5-1 to TRBJ1-2; tentative D call: TRBD1 (5 bases). Looked up from germline, CDR1 is SGHRS and CDR2 is YFSETQ. The CDR3 extends over 14 amino acids. Trimming cost V 5 bases and J 4 bases, with 15 bases left between them. CDR3 DNA sequence: TGCGCCAGCAGTGACCTAACCGGGGGCTATGGCTACACCTTC. Residues: CASSDLTGGYGYTF.

This sequence joins TRBV7-9 and TRBJ1-2; tentatively, D is TRBD1 (6 bases). The CDR3 sequence is 14 residues long. Germline V gene sequence: CDR1 SEHNR, CDR2 FQNEAQ (reference sequence). V dropped 5 bases and J dropped 4 bases, with 14 bases sitting between them. CDR3 nucleotide sequence: TGTGCCAGCAGCCTAAGACAGGTCCCCTATGGCTACACCTTC. Its translation is CASSLRQVPYGYTF.

V gene TRBV6-5 combines with J gene TRBJ2-7; D may be TRBD2 (6 bases). The germline V gene has CDR1 MNHEY and CDR2 SVGAGI. This CDR3 region has 15 residues. V was shortened by 5 bases and J by 7 bases, with 21 bases between the two germline ends. The CDR3 reads CASSPTLPGEREQYF. CDR3 sequence (DNA): TGTGCCAGCAGTCCGACCCTACCGGGAGAGAGAGAGCAGTACTTC.

CDR3 region: CASSSNTGELFF. The CDR3 region has the DNA TGCGCCAGCAGCTCGAACACCGGGGAGCTGTTTTTT. The chain recombines TRBV10-1 with TRBJ2-2; D gene unclear. There are 12 residues in the CDR3. Per the germline V gene, CDR1 is WNHNN and CDR2 is SYGVQD (reference sequence). Trimming stripped 6 bases from V and 0 bases from J, with 2 bases between.